This T cell receptor (beta chain) was sequenced in a study of blood T cells in healthy people across ages. The use of a sample-barcoded 5' primer and a J-beta primer mix characterized a second PCR of about 7 to 12 cycles. TCRdb re-called the 5' RACE reads with MiXCR, one entry per CDR3 protein. The sample consists of about 830,000 distinct CDR3 sequences, around 62% of them appearing once. The donors, healthy Caucasians from Russia, were aged roughly 6 to 100. Germline V CDR1 and CDR2: MNHEY, SVGEGT. Deletions cut 5 bases from V and 13 bases from J, with 18 bases between. The CDR3 covers 13 residues. This chain connects TRBV6-2 or TRBV6-3 to TRBJ2-4; a weak D match, TRBD2 (5 bases). This TCR came from a man in his thirties or forties in good health. The sequenced material came from blood. CDR3 region: CASSPPLRWEQYF. CDR3 in DNA: TGTGCCAGCAGTCCCCCTCTTAGGTGGGAGCAGTACTTC.